The 28 T cell receptor beta chains below were found in one sample sequenced in a study of shared clonotypes between healthy human individuals. As defined, naive CD8 cells were CD45RO-negative and positively selected for CCR7, with terminally differentiated effector memory CD45RA+ cells excluded. Sequenced by immunoSEQ multiplex PCR; TCRdb stores in-frame clones only, minus some. The table includes roughly 1,800,000 clones, over 85% detected once. Source material: naive CD8+ T cells sorted from blood. The receptors shown here come from a man between 18 and 35 years old in good health.

V and J are TRBV5-1 and TRBJ2-1; 10 bases match TRBD2. This CDR3 has 15 amino acids. Unmatched junction bases numbered 5, after V lost 0 bases and J lost 8 bases. Per germline, CDR1 SGHRS and CDR2 YFSETQ. CDR3 in DNA: TGCGCCAGCAGCTTGGTGGCTAGCGGGGGTGATGAGCAGTTCTTC. Its protein product is CASSLVASGGDEQFF.

The V and J genes are TRBV5-1 and TRBJ2-5; 7 nucleotides line up with TRBD1. Germline V gene lookup returns CDR1 SGHRS and CDR2 YFSETQ. The CDR3 loop spans 15 amino acids. V shed 7 bases, J shed 2 bases, and the junction held 11 bases outside the gene matches. The CDR3 DNA sequence: TGCGCCAGCGAGGGTGAGACGGGACAGCAAGAGACCCAGTACTTC. This sequence encodes CASEGETGQQETQYF. Supplemented by reference TRBV5-1 and TRBJ2-5, the full variable domain reads KAGVTQTPRYLIKTRGQQVTLSCSPISGHRSVSWYQQTPGQGLQFLFEYFSETQRNKGNFPGRFSGRQFSNSRSEMNVSTLELGDSALYLCASEGETGQQETQYFGPGTRLLVL.

This chain connects TRBV13 to TRBJ1-3, with a weak D call TRBD1 (6 bases). Germline V gene sequence: CDR1 PRHDT, CDR2 FYEKMQ (reference sequence). This CDR3 contains 15 residues. V was trimmed by 4 bases and J by 8 bases, leaving 18 bases between them. CDR3 sequence (DNA): TGTGCCAGCAGCTCATCAGGGGACGTGGCGGACACCATATATTTT. Translation gives CASSSSGDVADTIYF.

This chain links TRBV2 with TRBJ2-7; TRBD2 is a possible D gene (6 bases). CDR3 length: 13 amino acids. Trimming shortened V by 9 bases and J by 0 bases, and 12 bases separated the two germline ends. Germline values: CDR1 SNHLY, CDR2 FYNNEI. CDR3: CASLGTSSYEQYF. CDR3 coding DNA: TGTGCCAGTTTGGGGACTTCCTCCTACGAGCAGTACTTC.

The chain carries TRBV13 and TRBJ1-1; weak D call: TRBD1 (6 bases). There are 15 residues in the CDR3. Trimming left V 1 base short and J 6 bases short, with 15 bases between. The V gene's germline CDR1 is PRHDT and CDR2 FYEKMQ (reference sequence). The CDR3 bases are TGTGCCAGCAGCTTAGATCAACAGGGTCCCGCTGAAGCTTTCTTT. Its translation is CASSLDQQGPAEAFF.

V and J are TRBV2 and TRBJ2-1, with 8 bases fitting TRBD1. Germline V gene lookup returns CDR1 SNHLY and CDR2 FYNNEI. The V gene end was trimmed by 2 bases and the J gene end by 10 bases; junction bases not matched to a gene: 10. This CDR3 is built from 15 residues. The CDR3 loop reads CASSESPGGALEQFF. The CDR3 bases are TGTGCCAGCAGTGAATCTCCAGGGGGCGCGTTGGAGCAGTTCTTC. Together with reference TRBV2 and TRBJ2-1, the CDR3 gives the full variable domain: EPEVTQTPSHQVTQMGQEVILRCVPISNHLYFYWYRQILGQKVEFLVSFYNNEISEKSEIFDDQFSVERPDGSNFTLKIRSTKLEDSAMYFCASSESPGGALEQFFGPGTRLTVL.

The V and J genes are TRBV30 and TRBJ2-1; the match to TRBD2 covers 10 bases. V lost 6 bases and J lost 5; bases outside the gene matches: 4. The CDR3 runs to 13 residues. Germline CDR1 and CDR2: GTSNPN and SVGIG (reference sequence). CDR3 nucleotides: TGTGCCTGTCTAGCGGGGGCTCACAATGAGCAGTTCTTC. Translating gives CACLAGAHNEQFF. Drawing the rest from reference TRBV30 and TRBJ2-1, the complete variable domain is SQTIHQWPATLVQPVGSPLSLECTVEGTSNPNLYWYRQAAGRGLQLLFYSVGIGQISSEVPQNLSASRPQDRQFILSSKKLLLSDSGFYLCACLAGAHNEQFFGPGTRLTVL.

The chain combines TRBV4-1 with TRBJ2-7; 14 positions match TRBD2. In germline, CDR1 is MGHRA, CDR2 YSYEKL. This CDR3 comprises 15 residues. The V and J ends lost 0 bases and 7 bases, in that order; junction bases with no gene match: 2. CDR3 bases: TGCGCCAGCAGCCAAGAGGGACTAGCGGGAGCTGAGCAGTACTTC. This gives the protein CASSQEGLAGAEQYF.

The rearrangement joins TRBV29-1 to TRBJ1-2; D unresolved. V gave up 7 bases and J gave up 0 bases, with 15 bases separating them. CDR1 and CDR2 from the germline V gene are SQVTM and ANQGSEA. This CDR3 has 14 amino acids. Here the CDR3 DNA reads TGCAGCGCATCAAGTACGCGGTCTAACTATGGCTACACCTTC. This gives the protein CSASSTRSNYGYTF. The whole variable domain, remainder taken from reference TRBV29-1 and TRBJ1-2, is SAVISQKPSRDICQRGTSLTIQCQVDSQVTMMFWYRQQPGQSLTLIATANQGSEATYESGFVIDKFPISRPNLTFSTLTVSNMSPEDSSIYLCSASSTRSNYGYTFGSGTRLTVV.

The table lists this clone with a few counts. Other DNA sequences in this specimen translate into the identical CDR3. Here the CDR3 reads CASSFSTEAFF. CDR3 DNA: TGTGCCAGCAGCTTCTCCACTGAAGCTTTCTTT. The chain recombines TRBV5-6 with TRBJ1-1, with D hard to call. CDR3 length: 11 amino acids. V was clipped by 2 bases and J by 4 bases, with 3 bases between them. CDR1 SGHDT and CDR2 YYEEEE come from the germline V gene. The full variable domain, in which reference TRBV5-6 and TRBJ1-1 provide the parts outside the CDR3, is DAGVTQSPTHLIKTRGQQVTLRCSPKSGHDTVSWYQQALGQGPQFIFQYYEEEERQRGNFPDRFSGHQFPNYSSELNVNALLLGDSALYLCASSFSTEAFFGQGTRLTVV.

The V and J genes are TRBV7-3 and TRBJ2-7; D gene uncertain. This CDR3 has 14 residues. The germline V and J ends were trimmed by 5 bases and 0 bases, with 11 bases remaining between them. The germline gives CDR1 SGHTA, CDR2 FQGTGA. The CDR3 protein is CASSVDGFSYEQYF. The CDR3, as DNA: TGTGCCAGCAGCGTGGACGGCTTCTCCTACGAGCAGTACTTC.

With regard to this clone: This CDR3 is also generated by other DNA sequences in the sample. The V gene is TRBV4-1, the J gene TRBJ2-7, with TRBD2 matching 8 bases. The germline V gene encodes CDR1 MGHRA and CDR2 YSYEKL. The trim removed 1 base at V and 7 bases at J, leaving 0 bases unmatched. The CDR3 length is 12 residues. CDR3 region: CASSQGGGEQYF. DNA for the CDR3: TGCGCCAGCAGCCAAGGCGGGGGGGAGCAGTACTTC.

V and J are TRBV21-1 and TRBJ2-2; whether TRBD2, the table's D call, matches the DNA was not checked. TRBV21-1 counts as a pseudogene. The CDR3 sequence is 17 residues long. The CDR3 loop reads CASSSRLAGVGTGELFF. The CDR3 DNA reads as TGTGCCAGCAGCTCCCGCCTAGCGGGAGTAGGAACCGGGGAGCTGTTTTTT.

This sequence joins TRBV6-5 and TRBJ2-7, with a possible D match to TRBD2 (5 bases). The V end was cut by 2 bases, the J end by 2 bases, with 16 bases between. The CDR3 has 16 residues. Germline CDR1 reads MNHEY; CDR2 reads SVGAGI. CDR3 coding DNA: TGTGCCAGCAGTTACGGTGGGAGCTTTCCCACCTACGAGCAGTACTTC. Its translation is CASSYGGSFPTYEQYF.

The count of this clone is one. The chain joins TRBV4-1 to TRBJ1-4; no firm D call. Germline CDR1 reads MGHRA; CDR2 reads YSYEKL. Deletions cut 1 base from V and 6 bases from J, with 6 bases between. This CDR3 spans 13 amino acids. The CDR3: CASSQVGDEKLFF. The CDR3 DNA reads TGCGCCAGCAGCCAAGTGGGAGATGAAAAACTGTTTTTT.

The chain joins TRBV28 to TRBJ2-3; TRBD2 matches 9 bases. This CDR3 has 16 residues. Germline values: CDR1 MDHEN, CDR2 SYDVKM. V was clipped by 7 bases and J by 3 bases; unmatched bases: 11. The CDR3 coding sequence is TGTGCCAGCACCGCGCGGGAGGGGAGGGGAACAGATACGCAGTATTTT. Residues: CASTAREGRGTDTQYF.

Note on this clone: Other DNA sequences in this specimen translate into the identical CDR3. The rearrangement joins TRBV28 to TRBJ2-7, with D possibly being TRBD2 (6 bases). Trimming left V 3 bases short and J 6 bases short, with 9 bases between. Germline loops: CDR1 MDHEN, CDR2 SYDVKM. The CDR3 has 12 amino acids. CDR3 nucleotides: TGTGCCAGCAGTTTCTCGCGGGGCGAGCAGTACTTC. It specifies CASSFSRGEQYF.

The chain couples TRBV2 to TRBJ2-7; 8 nucleotides match TRBD2. V lost 8 bases and J lost 3; bases outside the gene matches: 3. The CDR3 extends over 12 amino acids. The V gene's germline CDR1 is SNHLY and CDR2 FYNNEI. CDR3 DNA: TGTGCCAGCCAACTAGCGGACTACGAGCAGTACTTC. This codes for CASQLADYEQYF.

CDR3 DNA sequence: TGCGCCAGCAGCGCGGGACAGAGCCTCTCTGAAGCTTTCTTT. As protein: CASSAGQSLSEAFF. The gene calls are TRBV4-1 and TRBJ1-1; 7 bases match TRBD1. This CDR3 has 14 residues. The germline gives CDR1 MGHRA, CDR2 YSYEKL. Trimming took 5 bases from V and 6 from J; bases not matched to a gene: 9.

The rearrangement links TRBV7-9 to TRBJ2-1, with D perhaps TRBD2 (6 bases). The CDR3 loop spans 15 amino acids. V shed 5 bases and J shed 4 bases, with 15 bases lying between them. The germline CDR1 and CDR2 sequences are SEHNR and FQNEAQ (reference sequence). Here the CDR3 DNA reads TGTGCCAGCAGCCACCCCGGGACTCCGTACAATGAGCAGTTCTTC. Residues: CASSHPGTPYNEQFF.

The chain carries TRBV6-1 and TRBJ2-3; D gene ambiguous. The CDR3 is 14 amino acids. The V end lost 7 bases, the J end lost 3 bases, and 14 bases lay between the germline ends. Germline assignment: CDR1 MNHNS and CDR2 SASEGT. This chain's CDR3 is CASIEEQVTDTQYF. Here the CDR3 DNA reads TGTGCCAGCATCGAGGAGCAAGTTACAGATACGCAGTATTTT.

The rearrangement links TRBV28 to TRBJ1-2, with D unclear. Deletions cut 4 bases from V and 5 bases from J, with 14 bases between. There are 14 residues in the CDR3. CDR1 is MDHEN, CDR2 SYDVKM, per germline. The CDR3 DNA sequence: TGTGCCAGCAGTTCCGGGTCTACTGGGTATGGCTACACCTTC. It is translated as CASSSGSTGYGYTF.

This chain uses TRBV6-6 with TRBJ2-7, with D unresolved. CDR1 and CDR2 from the germline V gene are MNHNY and SVGAGI (reference sequence). The CDR3 has 12 amino acids. Between the trimmed V and J ends, which lost 6 bases and 7 bases, there was a span of 13 bases. The CDR3 sequence: CASSPWVGEQYF. The CDR3 DNA follows: TGTGCCAGCAGCCCTTGGGTTGGAGAGCAGTACTTC.

The table lists this clone with a few counts. This chain joins TRBV7-9 and TRBJ1-1; D not certain. This CDR3 spans 13 amino acids. Germline V gene sequence: CDR1 SEHNR, CDR2 FQNEAQ (reference sequence). Trimming took off 7 bases at V and 3 bases at J, with 12 bases between the two ends. Here the CDR3 reads CASTTFGDTEAFF. The CDR3 bases are TGTGCCAGCACCACGTTTGGAGACACTGAAGCTTTCTTT.

The V gene is TRBV5-1, the J gene TRBJ2-3, with a weak D call TRBD1 (5 bases). Trimming took off 3 bases at V and 2 bases at J, with 10 bases between the two ends. This CDR3 is 14 amino acids long. From germline, CDR1 is SGHRS and CDR2 YFSETQ. In DNA, the CDR3 is TGCGCCAGCAGCTGGTGGGGCTACACAGATACGCAGTATTTT. This codes for CASSWWGYTDTQYF.

The chain links TRBV6-1 to TRBJ1-5, with D hard to call. CDR1 MNHNS and CDR2 SASEGT come from the germline V gene. This CDR3 has 11 residues. With 8 bases removed from V and 7 bases from J, the gap between germline ends came to 9 bases. The CDR3 nucleotides read TGTGCCAGCGGGCCCAAGCAGCCCCAGCATTTT. Encoded protein: CASGPKQPQHF.

The genes are TRBV9 and TRBJ2-7, with TRBD1 matching 8 bases. The V and J ends lost 2 bases and 4 bases, in that order; junction bases with no gene match: 5. The CDR3 spans 14 residues. Germline assignment: CDR1 SGDLS and CDR2 YYNGEE. CDR3 coding DNA: TGTGCCAGCAGCGTTGGACAGGGATGGTACGAGCAGTACTTC. Amino acids: CASSVGQGWYEQYF.

On this clone: The identical CDR3 is also encoded by other nucleotide sequences in the sample. The rearrangement uses TRBV19 and TRBJ1-1; 7 bases fit TRBD1. From germline, CDR1 is LNHDA and CDR2 SQIVND (reference sequence). The CDR3 has 12 residues. The ends lost 6 bases at V and 4 bases at J; junction bases unmatched: 2. CDR3 sequence (DNA): TGTGCCAGTAGGGAGGGGGCCACTGAAGCTTTCTTT. Amino acid sequence: CASREGATEAFF.